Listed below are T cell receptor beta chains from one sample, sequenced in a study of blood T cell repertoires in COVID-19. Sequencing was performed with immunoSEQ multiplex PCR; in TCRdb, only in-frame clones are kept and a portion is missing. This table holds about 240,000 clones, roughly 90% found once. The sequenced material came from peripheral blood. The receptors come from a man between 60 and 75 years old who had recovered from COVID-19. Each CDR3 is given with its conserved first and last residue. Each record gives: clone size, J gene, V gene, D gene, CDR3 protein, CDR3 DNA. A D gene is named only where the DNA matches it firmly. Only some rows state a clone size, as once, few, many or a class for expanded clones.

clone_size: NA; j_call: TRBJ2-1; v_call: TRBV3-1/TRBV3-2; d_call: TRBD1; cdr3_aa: CASSQERPGGRYNEQFF; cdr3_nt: TGTGCCAGCAGCCAAGAACGGCCAGGGGGCCGTTACAATGAGCAGTTCTTC
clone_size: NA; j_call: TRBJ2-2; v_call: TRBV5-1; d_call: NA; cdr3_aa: CASSLTVNTGELFF; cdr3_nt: TGCGCCAGCAGCTTGACGGTAAACACCGGGGAGCTGTTTTTT
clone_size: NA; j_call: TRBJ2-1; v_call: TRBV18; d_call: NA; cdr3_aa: CASSPRGEAEQFF; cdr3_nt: TGTGCCAGCTCACCACGGGGGGAGGCCGAGCAGTTCTTC
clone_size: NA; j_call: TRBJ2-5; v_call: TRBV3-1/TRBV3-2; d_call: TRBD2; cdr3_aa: CASSQVSLGFGGGARRETQYF; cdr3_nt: TGTGCCAGCAGCCAAGTTTCCCTGGGGTTTGGCGGGGGGGCCAGGCGAGAGACCCAGTACTTC
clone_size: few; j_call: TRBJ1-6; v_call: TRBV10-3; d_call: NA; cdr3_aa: CAISTDYNSPLHF; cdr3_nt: TGTGCCATCAGTACAGATTATAATTCACCCCTCCACTTT
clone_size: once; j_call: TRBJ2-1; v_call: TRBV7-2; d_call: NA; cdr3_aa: CASSLEGDYYNEQFF; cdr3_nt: TGTGCCAGCAGCTTAGAGGGGGACTATTACAATGAGCAGTTCTTC
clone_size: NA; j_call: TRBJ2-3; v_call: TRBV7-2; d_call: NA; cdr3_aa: CASSLVSSLLPTDTQYF; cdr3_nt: TGTGCCAGCAGCTTAGTATCTAGCTTATTACCCACAGATACGCAGTATTTT
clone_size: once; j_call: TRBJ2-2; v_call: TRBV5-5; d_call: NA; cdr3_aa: CASSPRILNTGELFF; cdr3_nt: TGTGCCAGCAGCCCTAGGATACTAAACACCGGGGAGCTGTTTTTT
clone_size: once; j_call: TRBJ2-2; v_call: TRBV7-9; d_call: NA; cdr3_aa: CASSLNRQTGELFF; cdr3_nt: TGTGCCAGCAGCTTAAACAGACAGACCGGGGAGCTGTTTTTT
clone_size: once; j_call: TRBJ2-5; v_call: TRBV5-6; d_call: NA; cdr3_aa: CASSLRAGLETQYF; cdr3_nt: TGTGCCAGCAGCTTGCGTGCAGGGTTGGAGACCCAGTACTTC
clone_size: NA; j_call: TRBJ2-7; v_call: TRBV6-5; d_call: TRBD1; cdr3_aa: CASTGTGAYEQYF; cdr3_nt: TGTGCCAGTACGGGGACAGGTGCCTACGAGCAGTACTTC
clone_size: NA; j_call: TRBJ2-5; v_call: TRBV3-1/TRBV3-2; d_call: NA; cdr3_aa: CASSQYFGGQETQYF; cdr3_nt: TGTGCCAGCAGCCAATATTTCGGAGGACAAGAGACCCAGTACTTC
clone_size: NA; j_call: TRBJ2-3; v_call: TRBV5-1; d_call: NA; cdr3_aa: CASSFSFYPRPDTQYF; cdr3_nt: TGCGCCAGCAGCTTCTCTTTCTACCCACGTCCAGATACGCAGTATTTT
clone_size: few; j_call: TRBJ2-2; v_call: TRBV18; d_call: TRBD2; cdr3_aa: CASSPQGLAGSGELFF; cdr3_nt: TGTGCCAGCTCACCACAGGGACTAGCGGGGTCCGGGGAGCTGTTTTTT
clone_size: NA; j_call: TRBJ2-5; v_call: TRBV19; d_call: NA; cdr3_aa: CASSIEVGPGRTQYF; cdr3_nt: TGTGCCAGTAGTATAGAGGTAGGACCGGGGAGGACCCAGTACTTC
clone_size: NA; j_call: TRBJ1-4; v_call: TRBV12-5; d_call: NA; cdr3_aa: CASGLGTGGEKLFF; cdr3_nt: TGTGCTAGTGGTTTGGGTACCGGGGGTGAAAAACTGTTTTTT
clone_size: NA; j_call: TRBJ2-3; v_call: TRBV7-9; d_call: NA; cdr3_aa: CASSLARLAYTDTQYF; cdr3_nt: TGTGCCAGCAGCTTAGCAAGGCTAGCCTACACAGATACGCAGTATTTT
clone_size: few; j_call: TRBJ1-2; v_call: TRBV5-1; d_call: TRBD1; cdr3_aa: CASRPQTGGVYGYTF; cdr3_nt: TGCGCCAGCAGGCCCCAGACAGGGGGTGTCTATGGCTACACCTTC
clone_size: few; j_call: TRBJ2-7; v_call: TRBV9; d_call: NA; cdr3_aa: CASSGYDRAYEQYF; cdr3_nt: TGTGCCAGCAGCGGATATGACAGAGCCTACGAGCAGTACTTC
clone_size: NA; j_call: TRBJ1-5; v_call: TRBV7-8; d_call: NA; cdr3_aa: CASSLGPGDLGQPQHF; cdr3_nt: TGTGCCAGCAGCTTAGGTCCAGGGGACCTTGGGCAGCCCCAGCATTTT
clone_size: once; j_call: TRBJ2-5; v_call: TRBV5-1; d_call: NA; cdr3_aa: CASSRKGGAEETQYF; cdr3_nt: TGCGCCAGCAGCCGAAAAGGTGGAGCAGAAGAGACCCAGTACTTC
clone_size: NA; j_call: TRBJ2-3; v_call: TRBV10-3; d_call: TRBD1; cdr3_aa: CAISGTGGSTDTQYF; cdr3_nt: TGTGCCATCAGTGGGACAGGGGGAAGCACAGATACGCAGTATTTT
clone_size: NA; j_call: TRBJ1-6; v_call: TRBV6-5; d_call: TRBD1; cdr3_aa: CASSRAGTGDSPLHF; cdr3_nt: TGTGCCAGCAGCCGAGCCGGGACAGGGGATTCACCCCTCCACTTT
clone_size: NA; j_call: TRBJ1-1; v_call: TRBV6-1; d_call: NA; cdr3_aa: CASSVGYMTANTEAFF; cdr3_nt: TGTGCCAGCAGTGTAGGTTACATGACAGCTAACACTGAAGCTTTCTTT
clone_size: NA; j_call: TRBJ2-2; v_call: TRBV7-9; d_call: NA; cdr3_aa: CASSLDYGNTGELFF; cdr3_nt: TGTGCCAGCAGCTTAGACTACGGTAACACCGGGGAGCTGTTTTTT
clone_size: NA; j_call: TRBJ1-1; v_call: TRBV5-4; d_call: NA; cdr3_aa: CASSFSGVGNTEAFF; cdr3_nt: TGTGCCAGCAGCTTCTCGGGGGTGGGGAACACTGAAGCTTTCTTT
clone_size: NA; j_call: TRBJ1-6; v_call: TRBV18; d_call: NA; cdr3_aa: CASSPQAGASYNSPLHF; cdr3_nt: TGTGCCAGCTCACCACAGGCAGGGGCATCCTATAATTCACCCCTCCACTTT
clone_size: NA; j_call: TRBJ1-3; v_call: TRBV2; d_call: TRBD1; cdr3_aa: CASSDVRAGGGNTIYF; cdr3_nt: TGTGCCAGCAGCGACGTACGCGCAGGGGGCGGAAACACCATATATTTT
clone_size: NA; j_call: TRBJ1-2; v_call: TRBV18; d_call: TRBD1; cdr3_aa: CASSTQGAGGYTF; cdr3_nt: TGTGCCAGCTCAACACAGGGGGCTGGCGGCTACACCTTC
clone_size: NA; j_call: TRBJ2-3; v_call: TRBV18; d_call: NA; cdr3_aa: CASSPGGENTQYF; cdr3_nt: TGTGCCAGCTCACCAGGCGGAGAAAATACGCAGTATTTT
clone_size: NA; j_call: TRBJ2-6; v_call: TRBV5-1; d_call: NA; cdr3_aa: CASSLEGLSSGANVLTF; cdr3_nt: TGCGCCAGCAGCTTGGAGGGACTGTCCTCTGGGGCCAACGTCCTGACTTTC
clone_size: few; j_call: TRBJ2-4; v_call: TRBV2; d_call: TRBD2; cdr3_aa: CASSSQAPTSGAKNIQYF; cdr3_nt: TGTGCCAGCAGTTCCCAAGCACCGACTAGCGGGGCCAAAAACATTCAGTACTTC
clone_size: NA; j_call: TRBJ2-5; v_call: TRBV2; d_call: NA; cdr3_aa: CASSLTGFQETQYF; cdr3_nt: TGTGCCAGCAGTCTCACAGGGTTCCAAGAGACCCAGTACTTC